What follows are 24 T cell receptor beta chains derived from one specimen sequenced in a study of PD-1 blockade in mismatch repair-deficient tumors. Only in-frame clones appear in the TCRdb table, and some are missing; sequencing was by immunoSEQ multiplex PCR. The table shows tens of thousands of clones, with around 84% occurring only once. Material: PBMCs, obtained before pembrolizumab treatment. These receptors came from an adult with mismatch repair-deficient cancer.

The rearrangement joins TRBV2 to TRBJ1-3; no reliable D call. The V end lost 7 bases, the J end lost 0 bases, and 10 bases lay between the germline ends. The CDR3 sequence is 14 residues long. Per germline, CDR1 SNHLY and CDR2 FYNNEI. The CDR3 loop is CASKESYSGNTIYF. Written as DNA, the CDR3 is TGTGCCAGCAAGGAGAGTTACTCTGGAAACACCATATATTTT.

The genes are TRBV7-8 and TRBJ2-7; 7 positions agree with TRBD2. CDR1 is SGHVS, CDR2 FQNEAQ, per germline. This CDR3 is 14 amino acids long. J gave up 5 bases and V 6 bases, and 10 bases lay outside the gene matches. CDR3 sequence: CASSYTQRGNEQYF. The CDR3 DNA sequence: TGTGCCAGCAGTTATACGCAGCGGGGTAACGAGCAGTACTTC.

The chain carries TRBV7-2 and TRBJ2-1, with 14 bases matching TRBD2. Germline V CDR1 and CDR2: SGHTA, FQGNSA. J lost 7 bases, V lost 1 base, and 3 bases had no gene match. This CDR3 has 16 amino acids. DNA of the CDR3: TGTGCCAGCAGCTTAGGGACTAGCGGGGGGTGGAATGAGCAGTTCTTC. This translates into CASSLGTSGGWNEQFF.

The V call is TRBV28, the J call TRBJ2-2; weak D call: TRBD2 (6 bases). CDR3 size: 16 residues. Germline V lookup: CDR1 MDHEN, CDR2 SYDVKM. The V end was cut by 5 bases, the J end by 1 base, with 14 bases between. The CDR3 region has the DNA TGTGCCAGCAGTCTCGTGGGAGGCCGGAACACCGGGGAGCTGTTTTTT. It yields the protein CASSLVGGRNTGELFF.

The chain uses TRBV7-9 and TRBJ2-1; weak D call: TRBD2 (5 bases). Germline lookup yields CDR1 SEHNR and CDR2 FQNEAQ (reference sequence). V was cut by 5 bases and J by 0 bases, with 14 bases left in between. The CDR3 covers 16 residues. DNA for the CDR3: TGTGCCAGCAGCCCAACGGGAATCCTCTCCTACAATGAGCAGTTCTTC. The encoded protein is CASSPTGILSYNEQFF.

The J gene is TRBJ2-2, the V gene TRBV5-4, with 7 bases aligning to TRBD1. The CDR3 extends over 15 amino acids. Germline V CDR1 and CDR2: SGHNT, YYREEE (reference sequence). V dropped 7 bases and J dropped 1; count of bases not matched to a gene: 7. The CDR3 is CASYPGGMNTGELFF. CDR3 nucleotides: TGTGCCAGCTACCCAGGGGGAATGAACACCGGGGAGCTGTTTTTT.

This clone has a handful of counts. The J gene is TRBJ2-7, the V gene TRBV5-1; D is perhaps TRBD2 (6 bases). Between the trimmed V and J ends, which lost 9 bases and 0 bases, there was a span of 16 bases. Germline V gene data show CDR1 as SGHRS and CDR2 as YFSETQ. The CDR3 contains 14 residues. The CDR3 nucleotides are TGCGCCACCCGGAGCGGGCCTAGCTCCTACGAGCAGTACTTC. Translating gives CATRSGPSSYEQYF.

The chain uses TRBV5-1 and TRBJ2-1; TRBD2 agrees at 7 bases. V gave up 3 bases and J gave up 4 bases; unmatched junction bases: 7. Germline V gene data show CDR1 as SGHRS and CDR2 as YFSETQ. The CDR3 extends over 15 amino acids. In nucleotides, the CDR3 is TGCGCCAGCAGCTCGGGGGGTAATCCGTACAATGAGCAGTTCTTC. As protein: CASSSGGNPYNEQFF.

The chain combines TRBV30 with TRBJ2-2; 10 bases align to TRBD1. The CDR3 has 16 residues. Looked up from germline, CDR1 is GTSNPN and CDR2 is SVGIG (reference sequence). Germline trimming cut 2 bases from V and 7 bases from J; bases unmatched to any gene: 10. The CDR3 sequence: CAWSFMTGGIGGELFF. CDR3 nucleotide sequence: TGTGCCTGGAGTTTTATGACAGGGGGCATCGGCGGGGAGCTGTTTTTT.

The chain employs TRBV4-1 and TRBJ1-5; 7 nucleotides match TRBD1. V was pared by 3 bases and J by 3 bases, with 2 bases of the junction left unmatched. Germline V lookup: CDR1 MGHRA, CDR2 YSYEKL. The CDR3 covers 14 residues. CDR3 sequence (DNA): TGCGCCAGCAGCCATGGACAGGCCAATCAGCCCCAGCATTTT. Its translation is CASSHGQANQPQHF.

CDR3 sequence reads: CASSLQGQGFGYTF. The CDR3 nucleotides are TGTGCCAGCAGCTTACAAGGGCAGGGCTTTGGCTACACCTTC. This chain joins TRBV7-2 and TRBJ1-2; D possibly corresponds to TRBD1 (5 bases). The V gene lost 2 bases and the J gene lost 7 bases, with 14 bases spanning the gap. This CDR3 is built from 14 residues. Germline V gene data show CDR1 as SGHTA and CDR2 as FQGNSA. Drawing the rest from reference TRBV7-2 and TRBJ1-2, the complete variable domain is GAGVSQSPSNKVTEKGKDVELRCDPISGHTALYWYRQSLGQGLEFLIYFQGNSAPDKSGLPSDRFSAERTGGSVSTLTIQRTQQEDSAVYLCASSLQGQGFGYTFGSGTRLTVV.

The CDR3 DNA is TGTGCCAGCAGCTTGACAGGGGTACAGACCCAGTACTTC. Its translation: CASSLTGVQTQYF. This chain joins TRBV7-8 and TRBJ2-5; TRBD1 matches 8 bases. The germline gives CDR1 SGHVS, CDR2 FQNEAQ. CDR3 size: 13 residues. V dropped 3 bases and J dropped 6; count of bases not matched to a gene: 3. Full variable domain (outside the CDR3, taken from reference TRBV7-8 and TRBJ2-5): GAGVSQSPRYKVAKRGQDVALRCDPISGHVSLFWYQQALGQGPEFLTYFQNEAQLDKSGLPSDRFFAERPEGSVSTLKIQRTQQEDSAVYLCASSLTGVQTQYFGPGTRLLVL.

In this sample, this clone turned up once. V and J are TRBV27 and TRBJ2-5; weak D call: TRBD2 (5 bases). With 5 bases removed from V and 5 bases from J, the gap between germline ends came to 12 bases. The CDR3 is 13 residues long. Looked up from germline, CDR1 is MNHEY and CDR2 is SMNVEV (reference sequence). The CDR3 loop is CASSPGMGETQYF. The CDR3 region has the DNA TGTGCCAGCAGTCCCGGGATGGGGGAGACCCAGTACTTC.

This clone is a singleton in its sample. The CDR3 DNA reads TGTGCCAGCAGTGACCGGTTAGGAACTAGCGAATCGGCCCCCTCGGAGCAGTACTTC. It translates to CASSDRLGTSESAPSEQYF. This chain joins TRBV6-4 and TRBJ2-7; TRBD2 aligns across 7 bases. Germline values: CDR1 MRHNA, CDR2 SNTAGT. After removal of 2 bases from V and 7 bases from J, the junction contained 23 bases not matched to a gene. CDR3 length equals 19 residues.

The chain has TRBV30 and TRBJ2-1; the D gene is possibly TRBD2 (5 bases). V was pared by 0 bases and J by 8 bases, with 11 bases between. The CDR3 consists of 13 residues. Germline lookup yields CDR1 GTSNPN and CDR2 SVGIG (reference sequence). The CDR3 DNA sequence: TGTGCCTGGAGTGTCCCAGCGAGGGATGAGCAGTTCTTC. Its translation: CAWSVPARDEQFF. The full variable domain, in which reference TRBV30 and TRBJ2-1 provide the parts outside the CDR3, is SQTIHQWPATLVQPVGSPLSLECTVEGTSNPNLYWYRQAAGRGLQLLFYSVGIGQISSEVPQNLSASRPQDRQFILSSKKLLLSDSGFYLCAWSVPARDEQFFGPGTRLTVL.

The genes are TRBV11-3 and TRBJ1-1, with D hard to call. Germline V gene lookup returns CDR1 SGHNT and CDR2 YENEEA. The CDR3 contains 13 residues. Trimming removed 3 bases at V and 4 bases at J, with 9 bases between. CDR3 sequence: CASSFLAGTEAFF. As DNA, the CDR3 is TGTGCCAGCAGCTTTTTGGCGGGCACTGAAGCTTTCTTT. The variable domain in full, with the rest retrieved from reference TRBV11-3 and TRBJ1-1, is EAGVVQSPRYKIIEKKQPVAFWCNPISGHNTLYWYLQNLGQGPELLIRYENEEAVDDSQLPKDRFSAERLKGVDSTLKIQPAELGDSAVYLCASSFLAGTEAFFGQGTRLTVV.

The V gene is TRBV11-3, the J gene TRBJ1-4; D gene uncertain. The CDR3 totals 15 residues. V was pared by 5 bases and J by 7 bases, with 17 bases between. Germline lookup yields CDR1 SGHNT and CDR2 YENEEA. Here the CDR3 reads CASSRGRLTPEKLFF. CDR3 DNA sequence: TGTGCCAGCAGCCGCGGTAGATTGACCCCTGAAAAACTGTTTTTT.

The chain uses TRBV28 and TRBJ2-5, with 7 bases that match TRBD2. Germline CDR1 reads MDHEN; CDR2 reads SYDVKM. With 2 bases clipped from V and 3 bases from J, the junction kept 6 bases outside the gene matches. This CDR3 comprises 15 residues. CDR3 residues: CASSLGGRGKETQYF. The CDR3 coding sequence is TGTGCCAGCAGTTTAGGAGGGAGGGGAAAAGAGACCCAGTACTTC.

The sample holds a few counts of this clone. The chain joins TRBV2 to TRBJ2-7; D possibly corresponds to TRBD2 (6 bases). The CDR3 contains 13 residues. Germline V gives CDR1 SNHLY, CDR2 FYNNEI. Trimming stripped 8 bases from V and 3 bases from J, with 14 bases between. The CDR3 sequence is CASSNPGDYEQYF. The CDR3 nucleotides read TGTGCCAGCTCGAACCCGGGGGACTACGAGCAGTACTTC.

This chain uses TRBV5-1 with TRBJ2-7, with TRBD1 matching over 8 bases. The V gene's germline CDR1 is SGHRS and CDR2 YFSETQ. V was pared by 7 bases and J by 4 bases, with 7 bases of the junction left unmatched. This CDR3 spans 13 amino acids. The CDR3: CASQTGDGYEQYF. The CDR3 DNA follows: TGCGCCAGCCAGACAGGGGACGGGTACGAGCAGTACTTC.

V gene TRBV2 combines with J gene TRBJ2-7; 7 positions match TRBD1. The CDR3 totals 12 residues. The germline CDR1 and CDR2 sequences are SNHLY and FYNNEI. J was trimmed by 5 bases and V by 6 bases; bases with no gene match: 4. The CDR3 DNA follows: TGTGCCAGCAGACAGGGGTTCAACGAGCAGTACTTC. It specifies CASRQGFNEQYF.

CDR3 loop: CASSLQGGTEAFF. As DNA, the CDR3 is TGTGCCAGCAGCTTACAGGGGGGCACTGAAGCTTTCTTT. The J gene is TRBJ1-1, the V gene TRBV7-9; 7 bases line up with TRBD1. The CDR3 is 13 amino acids. Germline CDR1 and CDR2: SEHNR and FQNEAQ (reference sequence). The trim removed 2 bases at V and 4 bases at J, leaving 1 base unmatched.

The chain has TRBV28 and TRBJ2-3; 9 bases fit TRBD2. The CDR3 has 14 amino acids. Germline values: CDR1 MDHEN, CDR2 SYDVKM. Trimming took 7 bases from V and 4 from J; bases not matched to a gene: 6. The CDR3 DNA sequence: TGTGCCAGCAAGAGTAGCGGGAGTTCAGATACGCAGTATTTT. Encoded protein: CASKSSGSSDTQYF.

V is TRBV28 and J is TRBJ1-5; D might be TRBD1 (6 bases). CDR1 is MDHEN, CDR2 SYDVKM, per germline. The CDR3 is made up of 16 amino acids. V dropped 4 bases and J dropped 2 bases, with 15 bases sitting between them. CDR3 nucleotide sequence: TGTGCCAGCAGTTCGACAGGTGGCTTCCGCAATCAGCCCCAGCATTTT. Translated, it gives CASSSTGGFRNQPQHF.